The sequence of this T cell receptor (beta chain) was determined in a study of T cell repertoires in cytomegalovirus infection. To note about this clonotype: What it binds is not known.

The V gene's germline CDR1 is MNHEY and CDR2 SVGAGI. The V end lost 8 bases, the J end lost 8 bases, and 15 bases lay between the germline ends. The CDR3 runs to 12 residues. MiXCR, run by TCRdb on the reads, gives a single entry per CDR3 protein. In the table there are roughly 800,000 distinct CDR3 sequences, 29% of which are singletons. The receptor was isolated from a human donor in good health (CMV status not recorded). Some clones in this sample may be carry-over from other donors' samples. This specimen consisted of cultured CD8+ T cells from PBMCs, obtained from culture after CMV antigen stimulation. The rearrangement joins TRBV6-5 to TRBJ1-2; a weak D match, TRBD1 (5 bases). DNA for the CDR3: TGTGCCAGCCGGGACCCCATTGGGGGCTACACCTTC. It encodes CASRDPIGGYTF.